This is a list of T cell receptor beta chains from one sample in a study of Ad26.COV2.S vaccination and SARS-CoV-2 variants. Repertoires were generated with immunoSEQ multiplex PCR, while TCRdb's copy carries only in-frame clones and drops some. The data contain fewer than 800,000 clones, 80% to 90% of them singletons. The sample consisted of peripheral blood, taken in a trial of Ad26.COV2.S vaccine versus placebo. The source of these receptors is a person between 18 and 65 years old who received the Ad26.COV2.S COVID-19 vaccine or a placebo. Each CDR3 is given with its conserved first and last residue. The order of the fields is clone size, V gene, J gene, D gene, CDR3 protein, CDR3 DNA. The D gene is left open where the match is weak. Size values are once, few and many counts, or a class for expanded clones, and some rows have none.

>-|TRBV25-1|TRBJ1-2|TRBD1
CASSGTGDIYGYTF
TGTGCCAGCAGTGGGACAGGGGATATCTATGGCTACACCTTC
>-|TRBV5-4|TRBJ2-5|-
CASSLGAAQETQYF
TGTGCCAGCAGCTTGGGGGCAGCTCAAGAGACCCAGTACTTC
>-|TRBV7-9|TRBJ1-1|-
CASSLENTEAFF
TGTGCCAGCAGCTTAGAGAACACTGAAGCTTTCTTT
>-|TRBV30|TRBJ1-1|-
CAWTVGWSTEAFF
TGTGCCTGGACGGTCGGATGGAGCACTGAAGCTTTCTTT
>-|TRBV25-1|TRBJ1-4|-
CASSEPGPKGRGEKLFF
TGTGCCAGCAGTGAACCGGGACCCAAAGGGAGGGGTGAAAAACTGTTTTTT
>-|TRBV9|TRBJ2-3|-
CASSPERPRTDTQYF
TGTGCCAGCAGCCCAGAGCGACCCCGCACAGATACGCAGTATTTT
>-|TRBV18|TRBJ2-5|-
CASSPQELGETQYF
TGTGCCAGCTCACCACAGGAGCTGGGGGAGACCCAGTACTTC
>-|TRBV9|TRBJ1-1|-
CASSVTRDLNTEAFF
TGTGCCAGCAGCGTAACAAGGGACTTGAACACTGAAGCTTTCTTT
>-|TRBV25-1|TRBJ2-2|TRBD1
CASSEYFGQANTGELFF
TGTGCCAGCAGTGAATATTTTGGACAGGCGAACACCGGGGAGCTGTTTTTT
>-|TRBV30|TRBJ2-2|-
CAWTGTLNTGELFF
TGTGCCTGGACCGGGACTCTTAACACCGGGGAGCTGTTTTTT
>once|TRBV19|TRBJ2-7|TRBD1
CASSITGGFSEQYF
TGTGCCAGTAGTATCACAGGGGGCTTTTCCGAGCAGTACTTC
>-|TRBV5-6|TRBJ1-2|-
CASSLGRGHYGYTF
TGTGCCAGCAGCTTGGGGAGGGGCCACTATGGCTACACCTTC
>-|TRBV23-1|TRBJ2-1|-
CASRKGGTHNEQFF
TGCGCCAGCAGAAAGGGGGGCACCCACAATGAGCAGTTCTTC
>-|TRBV2|TRBJ2-5|-
CASRLLLGPQETQYF
TGTGCCAGCAGACTACTACTTGGTCCACAAGAGACCCAGTACTTC
>-|TRBV19|TRBJ2-3|-
CASQWSGADTQYF
TGTGCCAGTCAGTGGTCCGGGGCCGATACGCAGTATTTT
>-|TRBV29-1|TRBJ2-4|TRBD1
CSVLQGSIQYF
TGCAGCGTCTTACAGGGGAGCATTCAGTACTTC
>-|TRBV27|TRBJ2-7|TRBD2
CASRRLAGIYEQYF
TGTGCCAGCAGGCGATTAGCGGGGATTTACGAGCAGTACTTC
>-|TRBV4-3|TRBJ1-2|-
CASSQGNLGGYTF
TGCGCCAGCAGCCAAGGGAACTTGGGTGGCTACACCTTC
>-|TRBV29-1|TRBJ2-3|-
CSVAFLSADTQYF
TGCAGCGTTGCCTTCCTCTCCGCAGATACGCAGTATTTT
>few|TRBV4-1|TRBJ2-2|-
CASSQEGGTNTGELFF
TGCGCCAGCAGCCAAGAAGGAGGGACGAACACCGGGGAGCTGTTTTTT
>once|TRBV5-1|TRBJ2-4|-
CASSLAVGSVAKNIQYF
TGCGCCAGCAGCTTGGCCGTAGGGTCAGTCGCCAAAAACATTCAGTACTTC
>-|TRBV24-1|TRBJ2-1|TRBD2
CATSSVVEASGRSYNEQFF
TGTGCCACCAGCTCGGTCGTAGAAGCTAGCGGGAGGAGTTACAATGAGCAGTTCTTC
>-|TRBV18|TRBJ1-1|TRBD1
CASSTGTGADTEAFF
TGTGCCAGCTCAACCGGGACAGGGGCCGACACTGAAGCTTTCTTT
>few|TRBV12-2|TRBJ2-7|-
CASRLAPEQYF
TGTGCAAGTCGCTTAGCCCCCGAGCAGTACTTC
>once|TRBV6-2/TRBV6-3|TRBJ2-7|-
CASSHQSGKRTVGSYEQYF
TGTGCCAGCAGTCATCAATCGGGAAAAAGGACCGTAGGATCCTACGAGCAGTACTTC
>-|TRBV5-6|TRBJ1-5|-
CASSLGQGASNQPQHF
TGTGCCAGCAGCCTCGGGCAGGGCGCCAGCAATCAGCCCCAGCATTTT
>once|TRBV10-3|TRBJ2-7|-
CAISGRIYEQYF
TGTGCCATCAGTGGCAGGATCTACGAGCAGTACTTC
>-|TRBV3-1/TRBV3-2|TRBJ1-2|TRBD1
CASSQTGGTSYTF
TGTGCCAGCAGCCAAACAGGGGGCACTAGCTACACCTTC
>-|TRBV5-1|TRBJ2-3|-
CASSLEGTQYF
TGCGCCAGCAGCTTGGAAGGGACGCAGTATTTT
>-|TRBV19|TRBJ2-1|-
CASSIGGTLYNEQFF
TGTGCCAGTAGTATAGGGGGGACCCTATACAATGAGCAGTTCTTC
>few|TRBV19|TRBJ1-5|-
CASSINSARGDQPQHF
TGTGCCAGTAGTATTAATTCGGCCCGGGGGGATCAGCCCCAGCATTTT
>-|TRBV19|TRBJ1-5|-
CASSSVYPADSHQPQHF
TGTGCCAGTAGTTCAGTATACCCCGCGGACAGCCATCAGCCCCAGCATTTT